The clone carrying this TCR beta chain was counted a few times. The sequenced template was cDNA made from the entire isolated RNA. There were approximately 3.5 million reads on average in the naive, central memory and regulatory T cell samples. This table comes from immunoSEQ multiplex PCR, and its TCRdb copy is limited to in-frame clones, with some not included. The sample contains some 140,000 clones, just over 9% of which appear only once. This entry comes from a study of beta chain features in type 1 diabetes. V was clipped by 3 bases and J by 4 bases; unmatched bases: 10. The CDR3 is made up of 16 amino acids. Germline CDR1 LGHNA, CDR2 YNFKEQ.

The J gene is TRBJ1-2, the V gene TRBV4-2; 8 bases align to TRBD1. This clonotype originated in a man between 18 and 29 years old in good health. The sequencing sample was made of central memory CD4+ T cells from blood. The CDR3 coding sequence is TGTGCCAGCAGCCACTTCGGACAGGGCGGTTCCTATGGCTACACCTTC. Protein: CASSHFGQGGSYGYTF.